This T cell receptor (beta chain) derives from a study of OX40 agonist ivuxolimab in advanced cancers. Study findings and constraints: At doses 0.1 to 3.0 mg/kg, CD4+ and CD8+ clones expanded. Certain nonresponders likewise exhibited a low normalized T-cell clonal expansion.

V was trimmed by 5 bases and J by 6 bases, leaving 14 bases between them. This CDR3 comprises 13 residues. Germline lookup yields CDR1 LNHNV and CDR2 YYDKDF (reference sequence). This clone came up a few times. Its antigen is not known. The assay was immunoSEQ multiplex PCR, and TCRdb's table has in-frame clones only and misses some. Altogether 70,000 to 85,000 clones are present, approximately 90% being singletons, with the ten largest covering around 0.98%. Sequencing was performed on CD4+ or CD8+ T cells sorted from blood, taken in a trial of the OX40 agonist ivuxolimab. V usage is TRBV15 and J usage is TRBJ2-7, with D possibly being TRBD2 (6 bases). The TCR was taken from an adult with an advanced solid tumor such as melanoma, head and neck, liver or kidney cancer. DNA for the CDR3: TGTGCCACCAGCCCCGACATGGGGGGCGAGCAGTACTTC. Translated: CATSPDMGGEQYF.